This is a list of T cell receptor beta chains from one sample in a study of identical twins. One entry per CDR3 protein, called by TCRdb with MiXCR from the 5' RACE reads. The table shows roughly 480,000 distinct CDR3 sequences, with about 24% occurring only once. These same records also appear under a second study, on T cells expressing NK-cell markers.

The sample was CD4+ T cells sorted from blood. These receptors came from a woman younger than 35 in good health. Each CDR3 is given with its conserved first and last residue.

V: TRBV5-1; J: TRBJ2-3; CDR3: CASSFGVPGTDTQYF
V: TRBV7-9; J: TRBJ1-1; CDR3: CASSFQGTKTEAFF
V: TRBV7-2; J: TRBJ2-7; CDR3: CASRGGAGTYEQYF
V: TRBV5-1; J: TRBJ2-2; CDR3: CASSLGSGQAGELFF
V: TRBV7-9; J: TRBJ1-2; CDR3: CASSSGQGAISYGYTF
V: TRBV11-2; J: TRBJ2-3; CDR3: CASSRLAGGPDTQYF
V: TRBV29-1; J: TRBJ1-5; CDR3: CSVEGLGVSEDNQPQHF
V: TRBV5-6; J: TRBJ2-5; CDR3: CASSLISGGAFVF
V: TRBV25-1; J: TRBJ1-4; CDR3: CASSDPGQADEKLFF
V: TRBV5-1; J: TRBJ1-1; CDR3: CASSVQAQNTEAFF
V: TRBV12-3/TRBV12-4; J: TRBJ2-1; CDR3: CASTHGLAVTYNEQFF
V: TRBV10-3; J: TRBJ2-7; CDR3: CAIKGQEDEQYF
V: TRBV7-2; J: TRBJ1-1; CDR3: CASSLDGLDTEAFF
V: TRBV20-1; J: TRBJ2-1; CDR3: CSARRPGQGPPSPYNEQFF
V: TRBV14; J: TRBJ2-5; CDR3: CASSQDWTGRATQYF
V: TRBV12-3/TRBV12-4; J: TRBJ1-1; CDR3: CASSLRGTESEAFF
V: TRBV4-3; J: TRBJ2-2; CDR3: CASSQKSVRRLAGAPGELFF
V: TRBV7-9; J: TRBJ2-7; CDR3: CASRPKTGSSSYEQYF
V: TRBV7-8; J: TRBJ2-1; CDR3: CASSFPLTDSGVNTYNEQFF
V: TRBV7-2; J: TRBJ2-1; CDR3: CASSLGDRGRSDEQFF
V: TRBV7-2; J: TRBJ1-1; CDR3: CASTGSNTEAFF
V: TRBV7-8; J: TRBJ1-5; CDR3: CASSGRQGNQPQHF
V: TRBV29-1; J: TRBJ1-2; CDR3: CSVDPRTGYGYTF
V: TRBV3-1; J: TRBJ2-3; CDR3: CASSQPTSGTQYF
V: TRBV2; J: TRBJ2-7; CDR3: CASSVSGAYEQYF
V: TRBV29-1; J: TRBJ2-2; CDR3: CSVMGAGELFF
V: TRBV20-1; J: TRBJ1-4; CDR3: CSARDAGTGGEKLFF
V: TRBV4-1; J: TRBJ1-1; CDR3: CASWFTGDRGTEAFF
V: TRBV10-3; J: TRBJ1-2; CDR3: CATRTGITNYGYTF
V: TRBV5-5; J: TRBJ2-7; CDR3: CASSSWTAPGQYF
V: TRBV5-1; J: TRBJ1-5; CDR3: CASSPEGNQPQHF
V: TRBV7-9; J: TRBJ1-1; CDR3: CAGRRADMNTEAFF